Below, 24 T cell receptor beta chains from the same sample are listed, as sequenced in a study of blood T cell repertoires in COVID-19. Libraries were prepared by immunoSEQ multiplex PCR; TCRdb keeps only in-frame clonotypes and omits some of them. The sample yields around 120,000 clones, approximately 87% seen once. Material: peripheral blood. The receptor source for this set is a woman in her sixties or seventies with acute or convalescent COVID-19.

The chain couples TRBV15 to TRBJ1-1; D not certain. The CDR3 consists of 16 residues. Germline CDR1 LNHNV, CDR2 YYDKDF (reference sequence). Trimming cost V 0 bases and J 1 base, with 12 bases left between them. The CDR3: CATSRDAAARNTEAFF. The CDR3 DNA reads as TGTGCCACCAGCAGAGATGCGGCAGCCAGGAACACTGAAGCTTTCTTT.

This rearrangement joins TRBV7-9 to TRBJ2-1; the match to TRBD2 covers 11 bases. Germline V gives CDR1 SEHNR, CDR2 FQNEAQ (reference sequence). V trimming: 3 bases; J trimming: 6 bases; junction bases outside the gene matches: 4. This CDR3 is built from 15 residues. The CDR3 region has the DNA TGTGCCAGCAGCTTTCTAGCGGGGGGCTTCAATGAGCAGTTCTTC. Amino acids: CASSFLAGGFNEQFF.

This chain connects TRBV28 to TRBJ1-6; TRBD1 agrees at 7 bases. The V and J ends lost 8 bases and 8 bases, in that order; junction bases with no gene match: 3. The CDR3 length is 12 residues. Germline CDR1 and CDR2: MDHEN and SYDVKM. CDR3 region: CASETGHSPLHF. The CDR3 DNA is TGTGCCAGCGAGACAGGGCATTCACCCCTCCACTTT.

V gene TRBV19 combines with J gene TRBJ1-5, with TRBD1 matching over 7 bases. Germline CDR1 LNHDA, CDR2 SQIVND (reference sequence). Germline trimming cut 5 bases from V and 0 bases from J; bases unmatched to any gene: 4. The CDR3 is made up of 15 amino acids. The CDR3 region is CASSSDRRSNQPQHF. CDR3 bases: TGTGCCAGTAGTTCGGACAGGCGTAGCAATCAGCCCCAGCATTTT.

The rearrangement joins TRBV12-3 or TRBV12-4 to TRBJ1-1; D is perhaps TRBD1 (6 bases). This CDR3 is 12 amino acids long. Trimming shortened V by 7 bases and J by 8 bases, and 14 bases separated the two germline ends. CDR3 in amino acids: CASTNRDSEAFF. CDR3 nucleotide sequence: TGTGCCAGCACCAACAGGGATTCAGAAGCTTTCTTT.

This chain links TRBV5-1 with TRBJ2-7; 8 bases align to TRBD1. The germline CDR1 and CDR2 sequences are SGHRS and YFSETQ. The CDR3 extends over 15 amino acids. V was pared by 4 bases and J by 7 bases, with 13 bases of the junction left unmatched. In DNA, the CDR3 is TGCGCCAGCAGCGAGGCGGGACAGGCCCCCGCGGAGCAGTACTTC. Translated, it gives CASSEAGQAPAEQYF.

The V gene is TRBV19, the J gene TRBJ2-1; D call uncertain. CDR1 is LNHDA and CDR2 is SQIVND in the germline V gene (reference sequence). V lost 3 bases, J lost 9 bases, and 12 bases lay in between. The CDR3 is made up of 13 amino acids. The CDR3 coding sequence is TGTGCCAGTAGTATCGACACTGTTGGTGAGCAGTTCTTC. Translated, it gives CASSIDTVGEQFF.

The chain uses TRBV28 and TRBJ1-2, with D unresolved. Germline values: CDR1 MDHEN, CDR2 SYDVKM. V lost 3 bases and J 8 bases, leaving 16 bases between the germline ends. CDR3 length equals 14 residues. The CDR3 is CASSFQYGFRGYTF. The CDR3 DNA is TGTGCCAGCAGTTTTCAATACGGGTTTAGGGGCTACACCTTC.

The chain is built from TRBV5-4 and TRBJ2-5, with D possibly TRBD2 on 5 matching bases. Per germline, CDR1 SGHNT and CDR2 YYREEE (reference sequence). The V gene lost 4 bases and the J gene lost 2 bases, with 15 bases spanning the gap. CDR3 size: 15 residues. The CDR3 is CASSDWWSGQETQYF. For the CDR3, the DNA is TGTGCCAGCAGCGATTGGTGGAGCGGACAAGAGACCCAGTACTTC.

The chain links TRBV30 to TRBJ2-7; D is uncertain. The CDR3 is 11 residues long. Between the trimmed V and J ends, which lost 7 bases and 4 bases, there was a span of 11 bases. Germline V lookup: CDR1 GTSNPN, CDR2 SVGIG (reference sequence). CDR3: CAFTMLYEQYF. CDR3 DNA sequence: TGTGCCTTCACTATGTTATACGAGCAGTACTTC. Together with reference TRBV30 and TRBJ2-7, the CDR3 gives the full variable domain: SQTIHQWPATLVQPVGSPLSLECTVEGTSNPNLYWYRQAAGRGLQLLFYSVGIGQISSEVPQNLSASRPQDRQFILSSKKLLLSDSGFYLCAFTMLYEQYFGPGTRLTVT.

This clone was counted once. CDR3 nucleotides: TGCGCCAGCAGTGAGAAGAGGGCTAATGAAAAACTGTTTTTT. Amino acids: CASSEKRANEKLFF. The chain employs TRBV10-1 and TRBJ1-4, with D uncertain. V lost 2 bases and J lost 3, with 7 bases in between. Germline CDR1 WNHNN, CDR2 SYGVQD (reference sequence). This CDR3 contains 14 residues.

The chain uses TRBV4-1 and TRBJ2-2; the D gene is possibly TRBD1 (6 bases). V was shortened by 6 bases and J by 5 bases, with 28 bases between the two germline ends. This CDR3 is 19 amino acids long. CDR1 is MGHRA, CDR2 YSYEKL, per germline. The DNA of the CDR3 is TGCGCCAGCAGGGCGTCGATGGGATCTTGGGGGCGCCGGACCGGGGAGCTGTTTTTT. Translation gives CASRASMGSWGRRTGELFF.

The rearrangement joins TRBV7-8 to TRBJ2-7; 9 bases map to TRBD1. CDR3 length equals 15 residues. Trimming at V came to 3 bases and at J to 2 bases, leaving 5 bases not matched to a gene. CDR1 SGHVS and CDR2 FQNEAQ come from the germline V gene. The CDR3 here is CASSLSWDRAYEQYF. The DNA for the CDR3 is TGTGCCAGCAGCTTGAGCTGGGACAGGGCCTACGAGCAGTACTTC.

The chain employs TRBV2 and TRBJ1-4; possible D gene TRBD1, 5 bases. CDR3 size: 12 residues. CDR1 and CDR2 from the germline V gene are SNHLY and FYNNEI. V was shortened by 7 bases and J by 6 bases, with 9 bases between the two germline ends. Written as DNA, the CDR3 is TGTGCCAGCAACAGGATTGATGAAAAACTGTTTTTT. Translating gives CASNRIDEKLFF.

V is TRBV9 and J is TRBJ2-3; possible D gene TRBD1, 6 bases. The CDR3 loop spans 13 amino acids. CDR1 is SGDLS and CDR2 is YYNGEE in the germline V gene. The germline V and J ends were trimmed by 0 bases and 5 bases, with 7 bases remaining between them. This CDR3 is CASSVGGGDTQYF. The CDR3 DNA sequence: TGTGCCAGCAGCGTAGGAGGGGGAGATACGCAGTATTTT.

This clone has more than one count but fewer than ten. This chain links TRBV4-2 with TRBJ2-7; D is ambiguous. The CDR3 loop spans 11 amino acids. Trimming removed 6 bases at V and 1 base at J, with 4 bases between. Germline lookup yields CDR1 LGHNA and CDR2 YNFKEQ. CDR3 in amino acids: CASSYSYEQYF. In DNA, the CDR3 is TGTGCCAGCAGTTATTCCTACGAGCAGTACTTC.

This chain uses TRBV18 with TRBJ1-1, with TRBD1 as a possible D gene (6 bases). Germline lookup yields CDR1 KGHSH and CDR2 LQKENI. This CDR3 has 13 residues. Between the trimmed V and J ends, which lost 3 bases and 6 bases, there was a span of 11 bases. The CDR3 is CASSPTQGSEAFF. CDR3 nucleotides: TGTGCCAGCTCACCCACACAGGGCTCTGAAGCTTTCTTT. The full variable domain, in which reference TRBV18 and TRBJ1-1 provide the parts outside the CDR3, is NAGVMQNPRHLVRRRGQEARLRCSPMKGHSHVYWYRQLPEEGLKFMVYLQKENIIDESGMPKERFSAEFPKEGPSILRIQQVVRGDSAAYFCASSPTQGSEAFFGQGTRLTVV.

This chain connects TRBV6-5 to TRBJ2-3, with TRBD2 matching 7 bases. The V segment lost 8 bases and the J segment 3 bases; nucleotides outside the gene matches: 8. The germline V gene has CDR1 MNHEY and CDR2 SVGAGI. This CDR3 comprises 14 residues. The CDR3 protein is CASLVGGGTDTQYF. In DNA form, the CDR3 reads TGTGCCAGCCTAGTGGGGGGAGGGACAGATACGCAGTATTTT.

CDR3 bases: TGTGCCAGCAGCTTGGCCGCGGGACAGGGGGGCGGCCACGAGCAGTACTTC. Translating it yields CASSLAAGQGGGHEQYF. The J gene is TRBJ2-7, the V gene TRBV5-4; 11 bases are a match to TRBD1. Germline V gene data show CDR1 as SGHNT and CDR2 as YYREEE (reference sequence). This CDR3 is 17 amino acids long. V shed 0 bases and J 5 bases; nucleotides not matched to a gene: 10. The variable domain in full, with the rest retrieved from reference TRBV5-4 and TRBJ2-7, is ETGVTQSPTHLIKTRGQQVTLRCSSQSGHNTVSWYQQALGQGPQFIFQYYREEENGRGNFPPRFSGLQFPNYSSELNVNALELDDSALYLCASSLAAGQGGGHEQYFGPGTRLTVT.

This sequence joins TRBV5-1 and TRBJ2-1; 7 nucleotides agree with TRBD2. With 3 bases clipped from V and 0 bases from J, the junction kept 3 bases outside the gene matches. The CDR3 runs to 15 residues. CDR1 is SGHRS and CDR2 is YFSETQ in the germline V gene. The CDR3 reads CASSSSGSSYNEQFF. Written as DNA, the CDR3 is TGCGCCAGCAGCTCTAGCGGTAGCTCCTACAATGAGCAGTTCTTC.

This clone was observed a handful of times. The chain combines TRBV3-1 (or the pseudogene TRBV3-2) with TRBJ1-2; D is possibly TRBD1 (5 bases). Germline-derived CDR1 and CDR2 are LGHDT and YNNKEL (reference sequence). This CDR3 region has 15 residues. V shed 2 bases and J shed 0 bases, with 10 bases lying between them. This CDR3 is CASSQSDTSNYGYTF. CDR3 coding DNA: TGTGCCAGCAGCCAATCGGACACTTCTAACTATGGCTACACCTTC.

J is TRBJ1-5 and V is TRBV3-1 (or the pseudogene TRBV3-2); no clear D gene. The CDR3 runs to 15 residues. Trimming left V 4 bases short and J 0 bases short, with 10 bases between. Looked up from germline, CDR1 is LGHDT and CDR2 is YNNKEL (reference sequence). The CDR3 here is CASSPTGGSNQPQHF. DNA of the CDR3: TGTGCCAGCAGCCCCACCGGTGGTAGCAATCAGCCCCAGCATTTT.

This clone was observed once. The chain has TRBV28 and TRBJ2-7; a weak D match, TRBD2 (5 bases). Trimming shortened V by 4 bases and J by 7 bases, and 14 bases separated the two germline ends. This CDR3 is 13 amino acids long. Per the germline V gene, CDR1 is MDHEN and CDR2 is SYDVKM. CDR3 in amino acids: CASSSPGSREQYF. The CDR3, as DNA: TGTGCCAGCAGTTCCCCGGGGAGCCGTGAGCAGTACTTC.

V gene TRBV12-5 combines with J gene TRBJ2-1; TRBD1 matches at 10 bases. J was trimmed by 4 bases and V by 6 bases; bases with no gene match: 9. This CDR3 is 16 amino acids long. Germline CDR1 is LGHNT and CDR2 is FRNRAP. CDR3 sequence reads: CASGPPGQGTYNEQFF. The CDR3 DNA follows: TGTGCTAGTGGGCCCCCGGGACAGGGGACTTACAATGAGCAGTTCTTC.